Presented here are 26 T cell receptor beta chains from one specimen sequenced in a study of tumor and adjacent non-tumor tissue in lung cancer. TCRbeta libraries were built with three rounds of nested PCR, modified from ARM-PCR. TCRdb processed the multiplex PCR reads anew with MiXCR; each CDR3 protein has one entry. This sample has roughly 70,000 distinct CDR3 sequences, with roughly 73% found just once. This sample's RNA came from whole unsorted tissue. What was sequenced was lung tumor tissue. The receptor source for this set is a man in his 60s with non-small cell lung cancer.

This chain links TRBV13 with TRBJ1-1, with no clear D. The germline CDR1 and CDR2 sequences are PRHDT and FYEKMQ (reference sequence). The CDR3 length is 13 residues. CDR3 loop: CVTSLRINTEAFF. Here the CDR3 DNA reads TGTGTCACCAGCTTAAGGATCAACACTGAAGCTTTCTTT.

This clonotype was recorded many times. Written as DNA, the CDR3 is TGTGCCATCAGTGAGTCGACAGGGCTTTATGGCTACACCTTC. Translated: CAISESTGLYGYTF. The chain joins TRBV10-3 to TRBJ1-2; TRBD1 aligns across 7 bases. Germline V CDR1 and CDR2: ENHRY, SYGVKD. The CDR3 length is 14 residues. Trimming took 0 bases from V and 5 from J; bases not matched to a gene: 3.

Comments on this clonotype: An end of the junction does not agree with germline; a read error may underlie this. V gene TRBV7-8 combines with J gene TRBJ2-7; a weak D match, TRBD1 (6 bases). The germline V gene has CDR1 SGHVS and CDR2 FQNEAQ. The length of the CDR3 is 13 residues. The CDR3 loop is CTSSLPGDDEQYF. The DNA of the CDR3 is TGTACCAGCAGCTTACCAGGGGACGACGAACAGTACTTC. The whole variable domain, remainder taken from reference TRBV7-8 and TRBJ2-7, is GAGVSQSPRYKVAKRGQDVALRCDPISGHVSLFWYQQALGQGPEFLTYFQNEAQLDKSGLPSDRFFAERPEGSVSTLKIQRTQQEDSAVYLCTSSLPGDDEQYFGPGTRLTVT.

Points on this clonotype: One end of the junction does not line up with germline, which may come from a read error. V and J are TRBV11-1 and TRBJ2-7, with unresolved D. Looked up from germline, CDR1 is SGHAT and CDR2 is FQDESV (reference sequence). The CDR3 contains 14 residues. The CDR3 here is CASIFFSNTYEQYF. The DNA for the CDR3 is TGTGCCAGCATCTTTTTCTCCAACACCTACGAACAGTACTTC.

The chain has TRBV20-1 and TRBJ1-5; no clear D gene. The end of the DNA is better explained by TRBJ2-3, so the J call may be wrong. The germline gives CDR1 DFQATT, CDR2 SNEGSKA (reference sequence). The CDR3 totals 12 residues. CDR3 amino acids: CSARAGYQPQYF. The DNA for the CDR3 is TGCAGTGCTAGAGCAGGCTATCAGCCCCAGTATTTT.

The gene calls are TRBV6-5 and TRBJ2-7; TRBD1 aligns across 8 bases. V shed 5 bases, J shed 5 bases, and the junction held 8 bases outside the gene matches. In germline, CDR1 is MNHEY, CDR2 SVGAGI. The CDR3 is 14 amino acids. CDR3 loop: CASSPWTGYHEQYF. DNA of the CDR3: TGTGCCAGCAGTCCTTGGACAGGGTACCACGAGCAGTACTTC.

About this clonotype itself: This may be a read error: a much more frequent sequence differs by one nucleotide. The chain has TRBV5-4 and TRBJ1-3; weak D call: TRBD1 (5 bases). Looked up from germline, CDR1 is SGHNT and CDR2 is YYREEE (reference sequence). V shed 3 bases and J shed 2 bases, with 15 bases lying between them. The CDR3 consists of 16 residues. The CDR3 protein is CASSSRSGSTGNTIYF. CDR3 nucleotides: TGTGCCAGCAGCTCTAGGTCAGGGTCTACTGGAAACACCATATATTTT. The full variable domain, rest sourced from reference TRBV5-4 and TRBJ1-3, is ETGVTQSPTHLIKTRGQQVTLRCSSQSGHNTVSWYQQALGQGPQFIFQYYREEENGRGNFPPRFSGLQFPNYSSELNVNALELDDSALYLCASSSRSGSTGNTIYFGEGSWLTVV.

CDR3: CSARGGDRCANEQFF. DNA for the CDR3: TGCAGTGCTAGAGGGGGGGACAGGTGTGCCAATGAGCAGTTCTTC. The gene calls are TRBV20-1 and TRBJ2-1, with 8 bases identical to TRBD1. V was pared by 1 base and J by 6 bases, with 8 bases of the junction left unmatched. This CDR3 has 15 residues. Germline V gene data show CDR1 as DFQATT and CDR2 as SNEGSKA (reference sequence).

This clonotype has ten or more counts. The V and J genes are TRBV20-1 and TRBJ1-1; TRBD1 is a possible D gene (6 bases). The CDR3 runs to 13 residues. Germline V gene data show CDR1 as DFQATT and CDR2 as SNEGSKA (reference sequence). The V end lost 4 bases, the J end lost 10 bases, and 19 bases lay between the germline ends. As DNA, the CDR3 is TGCAGTGCTATCCGGGGGGCTGGGGCCGGAGCTTTCTTT. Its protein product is CSAIRGAGAGAFF.

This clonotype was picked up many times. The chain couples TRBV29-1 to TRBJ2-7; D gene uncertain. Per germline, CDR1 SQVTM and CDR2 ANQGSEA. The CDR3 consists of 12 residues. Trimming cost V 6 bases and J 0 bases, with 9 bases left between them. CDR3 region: CSVKGSSYEQYF. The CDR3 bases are TGCAGCGTGAAGGGAAGCTCCTACGAGCAGTACTTC.

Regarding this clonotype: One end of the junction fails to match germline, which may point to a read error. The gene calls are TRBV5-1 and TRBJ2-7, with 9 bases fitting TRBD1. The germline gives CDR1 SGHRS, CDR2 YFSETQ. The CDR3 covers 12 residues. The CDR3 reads CACSRDRDEQYF. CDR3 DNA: TGCGCCTGCAGCCGGGACAGGGACGAGCAGTACTTC.

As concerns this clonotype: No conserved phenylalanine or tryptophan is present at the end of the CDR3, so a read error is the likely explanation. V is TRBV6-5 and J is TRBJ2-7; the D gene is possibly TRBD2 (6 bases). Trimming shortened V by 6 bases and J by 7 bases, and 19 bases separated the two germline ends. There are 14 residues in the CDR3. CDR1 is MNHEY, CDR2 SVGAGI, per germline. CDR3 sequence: CASRLLGLSYEQYY. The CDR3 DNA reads TGTGCCAGCAGATTACTAGGACTATCGTATGAGCAGTACTAC.

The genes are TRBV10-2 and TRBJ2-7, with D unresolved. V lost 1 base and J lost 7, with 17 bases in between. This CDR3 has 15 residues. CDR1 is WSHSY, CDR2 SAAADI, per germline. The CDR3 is CASSEFGRGCYEQYF. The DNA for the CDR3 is TGCGCCAGCAGTGAGTTTGGACGTGGGTGCTATGAGCAGTACTTC.

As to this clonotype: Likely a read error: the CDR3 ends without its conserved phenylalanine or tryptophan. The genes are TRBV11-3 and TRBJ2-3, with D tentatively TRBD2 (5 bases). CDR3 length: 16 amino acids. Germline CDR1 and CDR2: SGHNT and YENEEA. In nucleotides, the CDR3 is TGTTCCGGCAGCTCCGGGCTAGCAGATAGCACAGATACGCAGTATTTA. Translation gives CSGSSGLADSTDTQYL.

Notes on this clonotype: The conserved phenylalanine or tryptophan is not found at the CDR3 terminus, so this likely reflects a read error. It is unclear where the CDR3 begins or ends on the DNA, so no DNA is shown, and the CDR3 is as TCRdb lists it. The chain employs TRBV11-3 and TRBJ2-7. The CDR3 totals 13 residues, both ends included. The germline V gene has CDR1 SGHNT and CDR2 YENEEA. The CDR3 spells CASSLDRGYEQYS.

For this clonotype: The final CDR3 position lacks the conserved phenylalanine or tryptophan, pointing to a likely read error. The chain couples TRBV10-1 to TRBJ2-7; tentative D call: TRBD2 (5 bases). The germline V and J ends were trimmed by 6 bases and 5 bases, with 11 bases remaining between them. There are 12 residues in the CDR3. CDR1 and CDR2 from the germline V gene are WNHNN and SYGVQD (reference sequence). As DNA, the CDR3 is TGCGCCAGCAGGGACTTTGCCCACGAGCAGTACTTG. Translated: CASRDFAHEQYL.

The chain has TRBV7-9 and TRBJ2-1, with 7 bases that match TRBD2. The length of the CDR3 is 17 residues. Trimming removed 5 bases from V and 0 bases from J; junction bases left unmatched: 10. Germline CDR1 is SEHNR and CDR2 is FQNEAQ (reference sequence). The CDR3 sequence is CASSTTLGGGSYNEQFF. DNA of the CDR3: TGTGCCAGCAGCACGACATTGGGGGGGGGCTCCTACAATGAGCAGTTCTTC.

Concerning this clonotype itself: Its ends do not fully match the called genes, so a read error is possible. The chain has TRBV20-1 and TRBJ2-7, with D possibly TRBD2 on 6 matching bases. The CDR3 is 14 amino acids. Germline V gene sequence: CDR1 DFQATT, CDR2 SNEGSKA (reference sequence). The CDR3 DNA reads TGCAGAGCTAAAGTGGGACTTAAGACCTACGAGCGGTACTTC. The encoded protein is CRAKVGLKTYERYF.

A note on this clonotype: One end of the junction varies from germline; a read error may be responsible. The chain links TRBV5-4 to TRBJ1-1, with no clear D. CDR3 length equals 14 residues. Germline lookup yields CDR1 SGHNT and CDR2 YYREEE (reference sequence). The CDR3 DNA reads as TGTGCCAGAAGCTTGGTTGATTTGAAAAATGAAGCTTTCTTT. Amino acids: CARSLVDLKNEAFF.

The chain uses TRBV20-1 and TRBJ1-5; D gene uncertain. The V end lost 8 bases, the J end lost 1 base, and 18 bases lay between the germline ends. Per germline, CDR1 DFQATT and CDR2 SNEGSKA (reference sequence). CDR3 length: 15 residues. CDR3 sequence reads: CSPEIPLRSNQPQHF. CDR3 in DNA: TGCAGTCCGGAAATCCCCCTCCGCAGCAATCAGCCCCAGCATTTT.

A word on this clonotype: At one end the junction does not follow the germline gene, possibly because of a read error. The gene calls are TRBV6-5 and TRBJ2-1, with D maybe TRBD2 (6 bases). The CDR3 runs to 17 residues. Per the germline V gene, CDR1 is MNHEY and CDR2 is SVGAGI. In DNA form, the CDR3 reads TGTGCCAGCAGTTACTCGATTCCACGGGAGAGGATCAATAAGCAGTTCTTC. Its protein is CASSYSIPRERINKQFF.

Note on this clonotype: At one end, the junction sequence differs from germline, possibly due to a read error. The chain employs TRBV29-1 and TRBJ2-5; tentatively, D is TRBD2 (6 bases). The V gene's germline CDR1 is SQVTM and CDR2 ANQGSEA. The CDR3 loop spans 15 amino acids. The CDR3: CSVDGRLANQETQYF. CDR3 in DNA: TGCAGCGTTGATGGGCGTCTAGCGAACCAAGAGACCCAGTATTTC.

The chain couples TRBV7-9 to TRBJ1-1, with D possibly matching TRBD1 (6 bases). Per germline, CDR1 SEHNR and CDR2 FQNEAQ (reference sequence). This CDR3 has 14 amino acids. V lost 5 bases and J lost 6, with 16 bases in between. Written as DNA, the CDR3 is TGTGCCAGCAGCCCACTGATAGGGGGGTCTGAAGCTTTCTTT. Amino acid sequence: CASSPLIGGSEAFF.

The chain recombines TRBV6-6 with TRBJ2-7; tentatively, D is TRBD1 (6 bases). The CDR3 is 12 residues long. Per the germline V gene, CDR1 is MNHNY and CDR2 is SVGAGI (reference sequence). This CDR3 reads CPISQGNVEQYF. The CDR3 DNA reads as TGTCCGATTTCACAGGGAAATGTCGAGCAGTACTTC.

The CDR3 protein is CSARGVLAGTLDEQFF. The CDR3 DNA is TGCAGTGCTAGAGGTGTACTAGCGGGAACGTTGGATGAGCAGTTCTTC. The chain is built from TRBV20-1 and TRBJ2-1; 10 positions agree with TRBD2. The CDR3 has 16 amino acids. Trimming at V came to 1 base and at J to 8 bases, leaving 11 bases not matched to a gene. The V gene's germline CDR1 is DFQATT and CDR2 SNEGSKA (reference sequence).

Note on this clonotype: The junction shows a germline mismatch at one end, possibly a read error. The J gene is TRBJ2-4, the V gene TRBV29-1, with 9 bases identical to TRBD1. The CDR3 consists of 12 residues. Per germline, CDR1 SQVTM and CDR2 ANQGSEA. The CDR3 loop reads CIVGDRVNIQYF. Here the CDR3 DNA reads TGTATCGTTGGGGACAGGGTAAACATTCAGTACTTC. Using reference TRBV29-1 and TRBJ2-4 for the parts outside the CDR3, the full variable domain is SAVISQKPSRDICQRGTSLTIQCQVDSQVTMMFWYRQQPGQSLTLIATANQGSEATYESGFVIDKFPISRPNLTFSTLTVSNMSPEDSSIYLCIVGDRVNIQYFGAGTRLSVL.